The source of this TCR beta chain is a study of T cells in Graves' hyperthyroidism and ophthalmopathy. This clonotype was recorded at least ten times. The CDR3 spans 13 residues. V was clipped by 8 bases and J by 4 bases, with 9 bases between them. Per germline, CDR1 LGHDT and CDR2 YNNKEL (reference sequence). Recently diagnosed hyperthyroidism of less than 2 months' duration affected patients aged 18 to 65. It was uncontrolled infection, other autoimmune disease, pregnancy or lactation that excluded patients. TCR beta CDR3 region amplification was performed from RNA transcripts. The HTBI primer set served for first-round RT-PCR of the TCR CDR3. Using its own MiXCR run on the multiplex PCR reads, TCRdb lists one record per CDR3 protein. The sample contains around 450,000 distinct CDR3 sequences, 15% to 18% of which appear only once.

Sequenced input: blood. This receptor was obtained from a woman younger than 30 with Graves' hyperthyroidism. V usage is TRBV3-1 and J usage is TRBJ1-6, with D possibly matching TRBD1 (6 bases). CDR3 amino acids: CASGQTYNSPLHF. CDR3 sequence (DNA): TGTGCCAGCGGACAGACTTATAATTCACCCCTCCACTTT. The entire variable domain, with the rest obtained from reference TRBV3-1 and TRBJ1-6, is as follows: DTAVSQTPKYLVTQMGNDKSIKCEQNLGHDTMYWYKQDSKKFLKIMFSYNNKELIINETVPNRFSPKSPDKAHLNLHINSLELGDSAVYFCASGQTYNSPLHFGNGTRLTVT.